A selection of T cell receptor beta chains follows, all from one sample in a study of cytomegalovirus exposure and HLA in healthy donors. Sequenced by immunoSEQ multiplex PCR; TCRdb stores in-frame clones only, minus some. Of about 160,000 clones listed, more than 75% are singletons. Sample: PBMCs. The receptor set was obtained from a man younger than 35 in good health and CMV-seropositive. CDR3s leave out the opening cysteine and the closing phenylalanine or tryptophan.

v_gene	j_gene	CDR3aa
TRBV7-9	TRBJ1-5	SSSQSGSSNQPQH
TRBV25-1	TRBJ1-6	ASTPSGTGGGALH
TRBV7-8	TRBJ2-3	ASSVSGTTHPGTDTQY
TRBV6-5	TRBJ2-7	ASRGTSGGYEQY
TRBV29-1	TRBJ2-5	SFNREGETQY
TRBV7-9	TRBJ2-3	ASSAGSGGATDTQY
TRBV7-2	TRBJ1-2	ASSPRDRPTNYGYT
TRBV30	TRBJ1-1	AWSEGRAF
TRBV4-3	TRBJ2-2	ASSQDWRRNTGELF
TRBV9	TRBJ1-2	ASSRQVESPGYT
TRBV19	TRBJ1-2	ASSTGIDYGYT
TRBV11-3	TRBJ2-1	ASSLMPPGLGAEQF
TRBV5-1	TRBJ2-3	ASNPGLADPDTQY
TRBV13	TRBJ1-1	ASRLRTSGGNTEAF
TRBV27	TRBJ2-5	ASSLTRGTLNSQY
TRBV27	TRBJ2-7	ASTGQSSYEQY
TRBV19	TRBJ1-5	ASSISEGEGYQPQH
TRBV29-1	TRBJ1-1	SARTGGTEAF
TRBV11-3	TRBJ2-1	ASSHTGTSAVSYNEQF
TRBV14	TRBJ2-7	ASSQASGGPYEQY
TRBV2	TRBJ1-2	ASTIGAGGSYGYT
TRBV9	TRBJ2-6	ASSVGQGMTGANVLT
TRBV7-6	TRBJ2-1	ASSLTHNEQF
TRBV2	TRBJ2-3	ASSGETSTDTQY
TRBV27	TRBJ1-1	ASNKIESPIHTEAF
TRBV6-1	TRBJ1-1	ASSLRGLNTEAF
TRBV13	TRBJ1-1	ASSDTGDSAEAF
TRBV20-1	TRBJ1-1	SAEMNTEAF
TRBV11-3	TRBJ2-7	ASSLNMMGFLGANYEQY
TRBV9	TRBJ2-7	ASSPRDNYEQY
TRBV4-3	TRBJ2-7	ASSPGLPSYEQY
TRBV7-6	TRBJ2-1	ASSYTPRSYNEQF
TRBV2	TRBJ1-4	ASSLNRRNGV
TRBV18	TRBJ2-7	ATQARPSYEQY
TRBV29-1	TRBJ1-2	SVENRGGLAGYT
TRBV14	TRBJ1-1	AGLISVPAAKTDLEDTEAF
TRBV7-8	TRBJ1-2	ASSLAQRDYT
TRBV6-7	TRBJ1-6	ASSPSTGDSSPLH